One and the same sample provided the 21 T cell receptor beta chains below, sequenced in a study of cytomegalovirus exposure and HLA in healthy donors. Profiled with immunoSEQ multiplex PCR; TCRdb holds only in-frame clones, not every one. Of 250,000 to 400,000 clones in the sample, around 90% were seen once. The specimen sequenced was PBMCs. These receptor sequences come from a woman in her twenties or thirties in good health and CMV-seropositive.

V is TRBV30 and J is TRBJ2-5; D may be TRBD2 (5 bases). The CDR3 contains 15 residues. Germline V gives CDR1 GTSNPN, CDR2 SVGIG (reference sequence). Trimming cost V 0 bases and J 4 bases, with 15 bases left between them. The CDR3 here is CAWSVLRGGSETQYF. CDR3 bases: TGTGCCTGGAGTGTACTACGGGGTGGATCAGAGACCCAGTACTTC.

The rearrangement links TRBV10-3 to TRBJ1-3; 7 bases line up with TRBD1. Germline CDR1 is ENHRY and CDR2 is SYGVKD. The V and J ends lost 0 bases and 1 base, in that order; junction bases with no gene match: 6. CDR3 length: 17 amino acids. CDR3 residues: CAISESSDRDSGNTIYF. The CDR3, as DNA: TGTGCCATCAGTGAGTCCTCAGACAGGGATTCTGGAAACACCATATATTTT.

The CDR3 DNA follows: TGCGCCAGCAGCTTTGGGAGTGGGCAGCCCCAGCATTTT. Its translation: CASSFGSGQPQHF. The chain is built from TRBV5-1 and TRBJ1-5; D is unresolved. The ends were cut back, 2 bases at V and 7 bases at J, with 10 bases in the middle. Germline CDR1 reads SGHRS; CDR2 reads YFSETQ. CDR3 size: 13 residues.

This chain links TRBV7-9 with TRBJ1-2, with a tentative D call TRBD1 (6 bases). The CDR3 has 16 residues. Trimming took off 6 bases at V and 8 bases at J, with 25 bases between the two ends. Germline CDR1 and CDR2: SEHNR and FQNEAQ (reference sequence). The CDR3 region is CASSPDRIANFLGYTF. DNA of the CDR3: TGTGCCAGCAGTCCAGACAGGATAGCAAATTTTCTGGGCTACACCTTC. Full variable domain (outside the CDR3, taken from reference TRBV7-9 and TRBJ1-2): DTGVSQNPRHKITKRGQNVTFRCDPISEHNRLYWYRQTLGQGPEFLTYFQNEAQLEKSRLLSDRFSAERPKGSFSTLEIQRTEQGDSAMYLCASSPDRIANFLGYTFGSGTRLTVV.

V gene TRBV7-2 combines with J gene TRBJ2-1, with TRBD1 matching 9 bases. The germline V gene has CDR1 SGHTA and CDR2 FQGNSA. The V segment lost 6 bases and the J segment 5 bases; nucleotides outside the gene matches: 8. The CDR3 length is 15 residues. The CDR3 DNA sequence: TGTGCCAGCAGTTCCGACAGGGGGATGAACAATGAGCAGTTCTTC. Translation gives CASSSDRGMNNEQFF.

This chain uses TRBV29-1 with TRBJ2-3; TRBD2 agrees at 10 bases. The CDR3 has 15 residues. Germline CDR1 and CDR2: SQVTM and ANQGSEA. The junction had 4 bases not matched to a gene; V was cut back by 0 bases and J by 4 bases. The CDR3 loop reads CSVEDAAGGPDTQYF. For the CDR3, the DNA is TGCAGCGTTGAAGATGCAGCGGGGGGGCCAGATACGCAGTATTTT.

This clone was observed a handful of times. This sequence joins TRBV9 and TRBJ2-7; D gene unclear. V was cut by 0 bases and J by 3 bases, with 7 bases left in between. Germline values: CDR1 SGDLS, CDR2 YYNGEE. The length of the CDR3 is 13 residues. For the CDR3, the DNA is TGTGCCAGCAGCGTAGATACCAGCTACGAGCAGTACTTC. The encoded protein is CASSVDTSYEQYF.

The genes are TRBV28 and TRBJ2-7; 8 bases fit TRBD1. Germline values: CDR1 MDHEN, CDR2 SYDVKM. The CDR3 runs to 14 residues. After removal of 6 bases from V and 1 base from J, the junction contained 5 bases not matched to a gene. The CDR3 reads CASRPGQVSYEQYF. The CDR3 DNA sequence: TGTGCCAGCAGACCGGGACAGGTATCCTACGAGCAGTACTTC.

This rearrangement joins TRBV27 to TRBJ2-3, with 7 positions matching TRBD2. Per germline, CDR1 MNHEY and CDR2 SMNVEV (reference sequence). The CDR3 consists of 16 residues. The V segment lost 0 bases and the J segment 3 bases; nucleotides outside the gene matches: 6. CDR3: CASSLSSGAFTDTQYF. In DNA, the CDR3 is TGTGCCAGCAGTTTATCGAGCGGGGCTTTTACAGATACGCAGTATTTT.

The chain links TRBV6-4 to TRBJ1-5; a weak D match, TRBD1 (5 bases). The CDR3 spans 14 residues. CDR1 is MRHNA and CDR2 is SNTAGT in the germline V gene. Between the trimmed V and J ends, which lost 5 bases and 6 bases, there was a span of 14 bases. The CDR3 region is CASSPGPWGQPQHF. DNA of the CDR3: TGTGCCAGCAGTCCGGGACCCTGGGGTCAGCCCCAGCATTTT.

The chain couples TRBV7-2 to TRBJ1-2, with a tentative D call TRBD1 (5 bases). Trimming stripped 1 base from V and 13 bases from J, with 13 bases between. Germline-derived CDR1 and CDR2 are SGHTA and FQGNSA. This CDR3 has 12 residues. CDR3 DNA sequence: TGTGCCAGCAGCTTAGATCGGGGGGAGGCCACCTTC. Translating gives CASSLDRGEATF.

V and J are TRBV6-1 and TRBJ1-2; possible D gene TRBD1, 6 bases. Germline CDR1 MNHNS, CDR2 SASEGT. V lost 0 bases and J 4 bases, leaving 21 bases between the germline ends. The CDR3 is made up of 18 amino acids. DNA of the CDR3: TGTGCCAGCAGTGAAGCGGGCAGGGTACAGGGAGGACCCTATGGCTACACCTTC. It encodes CASSEAGRVQGGPYGYTF.

This clone came up a few times. This chain uses TRBV6-1 with TRBJ1-2; 7 positions match TRBD1. The CDR3 sequence is 16 residues long. Per germline, CDR1 MNHNS and CDR2 SASEGT. The V segment lost 2 bases and the J segment 1 base; nucleotides outside the gene matches: 7. CDR3 coding DNA: TGTGCCAGCAGTGAAATTTTCCAGGGGGGTAACTATGGCTACACCTTC. Its protein is CASSEIFQGGNYGYTF.

This sequence joins TRBV4-3 and TRBJ2-3; D not resolved. The CDR3 has 14 amino acids. Germline V CDR1 and CDR2: LGHNA, YSLEER. Trimming stripped 5 bases from V and 1 base from J, with 10 bases between. This chain's CDR3 is CASSSSLGTDTQYF. The DNA for the CDR3 is TGCGCCAGCAGCTCATCTCTAGGCACAGATACGCAGTATTTT.

The V call is TRBV5-6, the J call TRBJ2-5, with D unclear. Germline values: CDR1 SGHDT, CDR2 YYEEEE. This CDR3 comprises 12 residues. V lost 4 bases and J 8 bases, leaving 12 bases between the germline ends. CDR3 sequence: CASSTRTPTQYF. In nucleotides, the CDR3 is TGTGCCAGCAGCACAAGGACGCCTACCCAGTACTTC. Full variable domain (rest looked up from reference TRBV5-6 and TRBJ2-5): DAGVTQSPTHLIKTRGQQVTLRCSPKSGHDTVSWYQQALGQGPQFIFQYYEEEERQRGNFPDRFSGHQFPNYSSELNVNALLLGDSALYLCASSTRTPTQYFGPGTRLLVL.

This chain joins TRBV18 and TRBJ2-7; possibly TRBD2 for D (5 bases). This CDR3 comprises 14 residues. V lost 2 bases and J 2 bases, leaving 10 bases between the germline ends. Germline V gene sequence: CDR1 KGHSH, CDR2 LQKENI. CDR3 amino acids: CASSPRTAAYEQYF. The CDR3 DNA reads TGTGCCAGCTCACCAAGGACTGCCGCCTACGAGCAGTACTTC.

This chain joins TRBV9 and TRBJ2-7, with D possibly being TRBD2 (6 bases). From germline, CDR1 is SGDLS and CDR2 YYNGEE. CDR3 length equals 14 residues. V lost 2 bases and J lost 3, with 12 bases in between. CDR3 DNA: TGTGCCAGCAGCGTTGGAGGGGATGGCTACGAGCAGTACTTC. It codes for CASSVGGDGYEQYF.

The chain couples TRBV18 to TRBJ2-2; 9 bases align to TRBD2. The V and J ends lost 2 bases and 7 bases, in that order; junction bases with no gene match: 5. CDR3 length: 15 amino acids. In germline, CDR1 is KGHSH, CDR2 LQKENI. The CDR3 reads CASSPGTSRGGELFF. In DNA form, the CDR3 reads TGTGCCAGCTCACCAGGGACTAGCCGAGGCGGGGAGCTGTTTTTT.

V is TRBV6-5 and J is TRBJ2-3; 10 nucleotides align to TRBD2. Germline V gives CDR1 MNHEY, CDR2 SVGAGI. J gave up 4 bases and V 5 bases, and 6 bases lay outside the gene matches. This CDR3 is built from 15 residues. CDR3 sequence: CASSLAGAVADTQYF. The DNA for the CDR3 is TGTGCCAGCAGTCTAGCGGGGGCTGTCGCAGATACGCAGTATTTT.

The chain has TRBV7-6 and TRBJ2-7, with TRBD1 identical over 10 bases. Germline lookup yields CDR1 SGHVS and CDR2 FNYEAQ. V lost 4 bases and J lost 3; bases outside the gene matches: 3. The CDR3 sequence is 14 residues long. The CDR3 loop is CASSYWTGGYEQYF. CDR3 in DNA: TGTGCCAGCAGCTATTGGACAGGGGGCTACGAGCAGTACTTC.

This clone was picked up a small number of times. V and J are TRBV30 and TRBJ1-2; D not certain. Trimming removed 2 bases at V and 1 base at J, with 11 bases between. This CDR3 contains 14 residues. Germline V gene lookup returns CDR1 GTSNPN and CDR2 SVGIG (reference sequence). The CDR3 sequence: CAWSILEVNYGYTF. CDR3 in DNA: TGTGCCTGGAGTATCCTCGAAGTTAACTATGGCTACACCTTC.